The source of this T cell receptor beta chain is a study of T cell responses to AZD1222 COVID-19 vaccine. Notes on the study in general: The donor group comprised mostly white British people and more females; the analysis possibly underestimated clonal diversity. Of spike-specific TCRs, nearly half reportedly target regions left unmutated in variants.

About this clone: The antigen remains unidentified.

Some clones are missing from TCRdb's copy, which holds only in-frame ones; the method was immunoSEQ multiplex PCR. The data contain roughly 100,000 clones, around nine tenths of them seen just once; the ten biggest clones take up 16%. V gave up 7 bases and J gave up 6 bases, with 19 bases separating them. The CDR3 extends over 14 amino acids. The germline V gene has CDR1 MNHEY and CDR2 SMNVEV (reference sequence). This sample comprised peripheral blood, obtained 28 days after the second AZD1222 dose. The clonotype comes from an adult who received the AZD1222 COVID-19 vaccine. V gene TRBV27 combines with J gene TRBJ2-7, with a tentative D call TRBD1 (6 bases). The CDR3, as DNA: TGTGCCAGCACTCCGGCAGGGGTTTTCGTCGAGCAGTACTTC. Amino acid sequence: CASTPAGVFVEQYF.